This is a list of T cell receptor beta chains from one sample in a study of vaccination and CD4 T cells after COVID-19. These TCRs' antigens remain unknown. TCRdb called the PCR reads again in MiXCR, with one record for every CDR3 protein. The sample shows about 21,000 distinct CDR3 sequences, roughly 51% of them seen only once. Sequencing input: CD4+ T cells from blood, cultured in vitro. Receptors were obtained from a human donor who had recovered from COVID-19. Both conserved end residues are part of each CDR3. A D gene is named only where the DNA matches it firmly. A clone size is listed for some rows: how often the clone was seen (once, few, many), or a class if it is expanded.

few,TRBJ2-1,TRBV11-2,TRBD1,TGTGCCAGCAGCTTAACGGGACAGGAGTACAATGAGCAGTTCTTC,CASSLTGQEYNEQFF
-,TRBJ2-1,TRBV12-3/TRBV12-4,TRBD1,TGTGCCAGCAGTTGGGGACAGGGCCGGGCGAATGAGCAGTTCTTC,CASSWGQGRANEQFF
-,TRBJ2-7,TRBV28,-,TGTGCCAGCAGTTTGGACGACATTGGGGACTTAACCTACGAGCAGTACTTC,CASSLDDIGDLTYEQYF
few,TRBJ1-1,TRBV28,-,TGTGCCAGTCTCACTTCGGGACACGAGAACACTGAAGCTTTCTTT,CASLTSGHENTEAFF
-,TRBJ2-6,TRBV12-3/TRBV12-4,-,TGTGCCAGCACAGGGAGCTCTGGGGCCAACGTCCTGACTTTC,CASTGSSGANVLTF
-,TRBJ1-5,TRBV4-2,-,TGTGCCAGCAGCCTTCGTGGCTATAGCAATCAGCCCCAGCATTTT,CASSLRGYSNQPQHF
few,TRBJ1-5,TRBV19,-,TGTGCCAGTAGTATTAAAATTGACAGTAATCAGCCCCAGCATTTT,CASSIKIDSNQPQHF
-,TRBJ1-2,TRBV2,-,TGTGCCAGCAGTGAAATGGGTAACTATGGCTACACCTTC,CASSEMGNYGYTF
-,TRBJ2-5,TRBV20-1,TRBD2,TGCAGTGCTAGAGATCCCCGCGGGGGAGTCCAAGAGACCCAGTACTTC,CSARDPRGGVQETQYF
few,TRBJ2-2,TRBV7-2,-,TGTGCCAGCAGCTACTACAGGGCCACCGGGGAGCTGTTTTTT,CASSYYRATGELFF
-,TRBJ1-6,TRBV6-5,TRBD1,TGTGCCAGCAGTTACTCAGACAGGGTCGCGGCATCACCCCTCCACTTT,CASSYSDRVAASPLHF
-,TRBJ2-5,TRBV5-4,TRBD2,TGTGCCAGCAGCTTGGTCTTCGGACTAGCGGGGAAAGAGACCCAGTACTTC,CASSLVFGLAGKETQYF
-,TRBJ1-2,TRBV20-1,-,TGCAGTGCTAGAGTCGGTGAGATTGACGGCTACACCTTC,CSARVGEIDGYTF
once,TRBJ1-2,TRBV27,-,TGTGCCAGCCACATCCTACAGGAACCTTTTCGATATGGCTACACCTTC,CASHILQEPFRYGYTF
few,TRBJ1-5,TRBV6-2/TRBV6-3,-,TGTGCCAGCAGTTACGTTGAGGATCAGCCCCAGCATTTT,CASSYVEDQPQHF
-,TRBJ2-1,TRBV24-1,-,TGTGCCACCAGTGCAAGGGTAGGTTACAATGAGCAGTTCTTC,CATSARVGYNEQFF
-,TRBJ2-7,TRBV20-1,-,TGCAGTGCTAGATCAGGGACCTCCTACGAGCAGTACTTC,CSARSGTSYEQYF
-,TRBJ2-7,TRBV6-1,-,TGTGCCAGCAGTCTTGGACCGTTTTCCTACGAGCAGTACTTC,CASSLGPFSYEQYF
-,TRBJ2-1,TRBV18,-,TGTGCCAGCTCACCACGGGACTCGTCTCTGGGTTCCAATGAGCAGTTCTTC,CASSPRDSSLGSNEQFF
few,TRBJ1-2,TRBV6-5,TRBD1,TGTGCCAGCAGTTATTGGAACAGGGGCGACCATAACTATGGCTACACCTTC,CASSYWNRGDHNYGYTF
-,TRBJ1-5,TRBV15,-,TGTGCCACCAGCAGAGATGGGGTCTATCAGCCCCAGCATTTT,CATSRDGVYQPQHF
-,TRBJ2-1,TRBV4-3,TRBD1,TGCGCCAGCAGCCAGGAGGGGACAGGGGGCGGGGAGCAGTTCTTC,CASSQEGTGGGEQFF
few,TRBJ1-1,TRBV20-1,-,TGCAGTGCTGTAAAAGCCGGGATAAGGAACACTGAAGCTTTCTTT,CSAVKAGIRNTEAFF
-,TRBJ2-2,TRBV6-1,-,TGCGCCAGCAAAGGAATTAGCACCGGGGAGCTGTTTTTT,CASKGISTGELFF
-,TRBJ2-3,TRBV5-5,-,TGTGCCAGCAGCTTAGGGCTGTCCGACGTGCGCGGTACGCAGTATTTT,CASSLGLSDVRGTQYF
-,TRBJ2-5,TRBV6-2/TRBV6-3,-,TGTGCCAGCAGTTACCCGGCCAGGGGTGTTGAGACCCAGTACTTC,CASSYPARGVETQYF
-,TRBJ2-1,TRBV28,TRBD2,TGTGCCAGCAGTTTACCTAGCGGGAGGGGTTCCTATGAGCAGTTCTTC,CASSLPSGRGSYEQFF
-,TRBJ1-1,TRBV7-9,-,TGTGCCAGCAGCGCCGGGGCTTTCTTT,CASSAGAFF
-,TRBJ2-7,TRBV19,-,TGTGCCAGTAGTCCTCCTGGGTCGGGGCTCGAGCAGTACTTC,CASSPPGSGLEQYF
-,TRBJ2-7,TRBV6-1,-,TGTGCCAGCAGTGAAGCGGTCAGGGGCTACGAGCAGTACTTC,CASSEAVRGYEQYF
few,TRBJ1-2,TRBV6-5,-,TGTGCCAGCAGTTACGGGAGCCTCTATGGCTACACCTTC,CASSYGSLYGYTF
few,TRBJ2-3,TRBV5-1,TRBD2,TGCGCCAGCAGCTTTAGCGGGGGGGCCAGAGATACGCAGTATTTT,CASSFSGGARDTQYF
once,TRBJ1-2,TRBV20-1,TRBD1,TGCAGTGCCTCTCAGGGGGCAATCTCCCCCCCCTTC,CSASQGAISPPF
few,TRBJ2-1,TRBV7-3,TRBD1,TGTGCCAGCAGTTTTAACTCCGGGACAGGGTCGAGTGAGCAGTTCTTC,CASSFNSGTGSSEQFF
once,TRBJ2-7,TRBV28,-,TGTGCCAGCAGAGGGGAACGCGGGCAGTACTTC,CASRGERGQYF
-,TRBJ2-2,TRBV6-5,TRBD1,TGTGCCAGCAGTTGGGTGGCCATACAGGGGAGATTGGCCGGGGAGCTGTTTTTT,CASSWVAIQGRLAGELFF
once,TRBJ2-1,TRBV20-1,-,TGCAGTGCTATGGACAGAGGATCCTACAATGAGCAGTTCTTC,CSAMDRGSYNEQFF
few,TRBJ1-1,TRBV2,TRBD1,TGTTCGTCAGGGGGGGAGGAAAACACTGAAGCTTTCTTT,CSSGGEENTEAFF
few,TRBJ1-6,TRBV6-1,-,TGTGCCAGCACGGGAAATGCGGTGAGATCACCCCTCCACTTT,CASTGNAVRSPLHF
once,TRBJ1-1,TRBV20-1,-,TGCAGTGCTAAAGCGGGGAACACTGAAGCTTTCTTT,CSAKAGNTEAFF
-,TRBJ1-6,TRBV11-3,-,TGTGCCAGCAGCTTCGTCGTTAGCCGGGGACGTAATTCACCCCTCCACTTT,CASSFVVSRGRNSPLHF
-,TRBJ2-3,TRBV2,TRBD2,TGTGCCAGCAGTGTAGGAGCGGGGGGGGATACGCAGTATTTT,CASSVGAGGDTQYF
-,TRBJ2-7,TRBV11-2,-,TGTGCCAGCAGCTTAGCCCCTCAGGGGTACGAGCAGTACTTC,CASSLAPQGYEQYF
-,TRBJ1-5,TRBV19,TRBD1,TGTGCCAGTAGTGCAGGGACAGGGGGCGGTCAGCCCCAGCATTTT,CASSAGTGGGQPQHF
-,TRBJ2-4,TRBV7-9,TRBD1,TGTGCCAGCAGCTTCCGAGGGACAGGGATGGACATTCAGTACTTC,CASSFRGTGMDIQYF
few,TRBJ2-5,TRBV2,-,TGTGCCGCAGGGGAGCAGCGAGAGACCCAGTACTTC,CAAGEQRETQYF
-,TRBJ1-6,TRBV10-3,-,TGTGCCATCAGTGAGTTAGGAGCCGCAACGTCGGGTTCACCCCTCCACTTT,CAISELGAATSGSPLHF
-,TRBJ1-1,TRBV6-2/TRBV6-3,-,TGTGCCAGCACCTTCGACGGAAAGAACACTGAAGCTTTCTTT,CASTFDGKNTEAFF
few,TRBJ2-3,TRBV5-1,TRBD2,TGCGCCAGCAGCCCAACCCCGTCCCCTAGCGGGGGGGGAGATACGCAGTATTTT,CASSPTPSPSGGGDTQYF
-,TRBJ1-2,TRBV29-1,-,TGCAGCGTCGCCTACGGGAGCTATGGCTACACCTTC,CSVAYGSYGYTF
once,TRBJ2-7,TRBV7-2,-,TGTGCCAGCAGCCCCACCCGTCGCGAGCAGTACTTC,CASSPTRREQYF
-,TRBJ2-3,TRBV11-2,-,TGTGCCAGCAGCCTGAGGGGGGGTGCGGCCCGCACAGATACGCAGTATTTT,CASSLRGGAARTDTQYF
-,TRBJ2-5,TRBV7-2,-,TGTGCCAGCAGCGGAGAGACCCAGTACTTC,CASSGETQYF